The clone carrying this TCR beta chain was seen more than once but under ten times. These data originate in a study of response to subunit inactivated influenza vaccine. TCRdb processed the RT-PCR reads anew with MiXCR; each CDR3 protein has one entry. This sample yields hundreds of thousands of distinct CDR3 sequences, of which around 11% are seen a single time; 9.5% to 12% belongs to the top ten. The CDR3 loop spans 12 amino acids. V lost 1 base to trimming and J lost 7 bases, with 7 bases between them. Germline CDR1 reads GTSNPN; CDR2 reads SVGIG (reference sequence). The sample also formed part of further work on T cells expressing NK-cell markers. In that study: cDNA encoding TCR beta was synthesized via 5'RACE template switching incorporating UMIs.

The receptor was isolated from a man aged 50-60 years who received an inactivated influenza vaccine. Sequencing was performed on PBMCs from blood, taken on the day of vaccination. The chain couples TRBV30 to TRBJ2-2, with a weak D call TRBD1 (6 bases). The CDR3 DNA follows: TGTGCCTGGAGTGACAGGGTCGGGGAGCTGTTTTTT. It is translated as CAWSDRVGELFF.